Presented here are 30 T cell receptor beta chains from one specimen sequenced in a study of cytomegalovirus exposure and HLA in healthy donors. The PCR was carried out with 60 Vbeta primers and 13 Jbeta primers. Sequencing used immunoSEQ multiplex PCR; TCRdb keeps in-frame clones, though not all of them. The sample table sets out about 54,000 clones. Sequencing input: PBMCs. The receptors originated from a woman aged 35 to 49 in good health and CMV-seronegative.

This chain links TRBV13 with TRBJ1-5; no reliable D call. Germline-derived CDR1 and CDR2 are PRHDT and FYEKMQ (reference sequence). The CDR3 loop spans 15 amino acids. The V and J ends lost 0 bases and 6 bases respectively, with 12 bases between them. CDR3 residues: CASSLGRQVGQPQHF. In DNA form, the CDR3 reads TGTGCCAGCAGCTTAGGGCGACAAGTTGGTCAGCCCCAGCATTTT.

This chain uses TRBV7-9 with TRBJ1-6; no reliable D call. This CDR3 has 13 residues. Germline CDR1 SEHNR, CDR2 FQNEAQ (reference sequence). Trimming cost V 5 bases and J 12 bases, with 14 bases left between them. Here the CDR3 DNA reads TGTGCCAGCAGCCCGATCATCGGAGGACCCCTCCACTTT. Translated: CASSPIIGGPLHF. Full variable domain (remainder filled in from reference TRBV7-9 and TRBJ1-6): DTGVSQNPRHKITKRGQNVTFRCDPISEHNRLYWYRQTLGQGPEFLTYFQNEAQLEKSRLLSDRFSAERPKGSFSTLEIQRTEQGDSAMYLCASSPIIGGPLHFGNGTRLTVT.

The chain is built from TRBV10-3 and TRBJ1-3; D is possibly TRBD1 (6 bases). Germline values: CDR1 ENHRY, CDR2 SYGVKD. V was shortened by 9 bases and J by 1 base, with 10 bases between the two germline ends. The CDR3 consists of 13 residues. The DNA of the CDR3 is TGTGCCATACAGGGAGCTTCTGGAAACACCATATATTTT. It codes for CAIQGASGNTIYF.

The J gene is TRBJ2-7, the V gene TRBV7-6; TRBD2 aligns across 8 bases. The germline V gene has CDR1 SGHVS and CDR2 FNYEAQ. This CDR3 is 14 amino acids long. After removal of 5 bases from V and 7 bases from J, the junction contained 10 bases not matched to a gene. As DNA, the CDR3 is TGTGCCAGCAGCGCCGTAGCGGGGACGGGGGAGCAGTACTTC. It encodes CASSAVAGTGEQYF.

The DNA for the CDR3 is TGTGCCAGCAGCGTAGAGCCTAGCGCCGACAATGAGCAGTTCTTC. This codes for CASSVEPSADNEQFF. The V call is TRBV9, the J call TRBJ2-1; TRBD2 is a possible D gene (6 bases). The CDR3 spans 15 residues. Per the germline V gene, CDR1 is SGDLS and CDR2 is YYNGEE. Trimming removed 0 bases from V and 5 bases from J, with 12 bases in between. Variable domain in full (rest from reference TRBV9 and TRBJ2-1): DSGVTQTPKHLITATGQRVTLRCSPRSGDLSVYWYQQSLDQGLQFLIQYYNGEERAKGNILERFSAQQFPDLHSELNLSSLELGDSALYFCASSVEPSADNEQFFGPGTRLTVL.

CDR3 in DNA: TGTGCCAGCAGCTTGTACGGATTAAGCGCCTACGAGCAGTACTTC. The encoded protein is CASSLYGLSAYEQYF. This sequence joins TRBV5-6 and TRBJ2-7; D not resolved. CDR3 size: 15 residues. The ends were cut back, 1 base at V and 2 bases at J, with 13 bases in the middle. Looked up from germline, CDR1 is SGHDT and CDR2 is YYEEEE.

CDR3 nucleotides: TGTGCCAGCAGTCCCCGAGGGGGTACGTCGTACGAGCAGTACTTC. Translated, it gives CASSPRGGTSYEQYF. The chain recombines TRBV27 with TRBJ2-7; a possible D gene is TRBD1 (6 bases). Between the trimmed V and J ends, which lost 5 bases and 4 bases, there was a span of 18 bases. The CDR3 loop spans 15 amino acids. Germline V gene sequence: CDR1 MNHEY, CDR2 SMNVEV (reference sequence).

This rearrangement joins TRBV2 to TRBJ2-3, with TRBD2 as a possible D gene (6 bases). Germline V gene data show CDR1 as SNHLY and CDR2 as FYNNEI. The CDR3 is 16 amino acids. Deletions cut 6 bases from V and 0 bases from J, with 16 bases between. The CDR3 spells CASRRTLANSTDTQYF. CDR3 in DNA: TGTGCCAGCAGACGCACTCTAGCGAACAGCACAGATACGCAGTATTTT. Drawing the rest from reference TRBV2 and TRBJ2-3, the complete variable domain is EPEVTQTPSHQVTQMGQEVILRCVPISNHLYFYWYRQILGQKVEFLVSFYNNEISEKSEIFDDQFSVERPDGSNFTLKIRSTKLEDSAMYFCASRRTLANSTDTQYFGPGTRLTVL.

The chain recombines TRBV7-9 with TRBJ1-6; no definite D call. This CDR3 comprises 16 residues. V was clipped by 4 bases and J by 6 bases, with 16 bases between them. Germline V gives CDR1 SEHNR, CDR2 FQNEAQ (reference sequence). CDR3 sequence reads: CASSSDVGSSNSPLHF. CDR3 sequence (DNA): TGTGCCAGCAGCTCCGACGTAGGTAGCAGTAATTCACCCCTCCACTTT. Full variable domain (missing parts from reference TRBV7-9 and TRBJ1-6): DTGVSQNPRHKITKRGQNVTFRCDPISEHNRLYWYRQTLGQGPEFLTYFQNEAQLEKSRLLSDRFSAERPKGSFSTLEIQRTEQGDSAMYLCASSSDVGSSNSPLHFGNGTRLTVT.

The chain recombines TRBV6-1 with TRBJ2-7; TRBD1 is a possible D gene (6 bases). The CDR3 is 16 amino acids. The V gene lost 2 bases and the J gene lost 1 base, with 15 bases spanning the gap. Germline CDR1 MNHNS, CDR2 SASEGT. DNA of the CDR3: TGTGCCAGCAGTGAAAGTAGACAGGTCGCGTCCTACGAGCAGTACTTC. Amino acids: CASSESRQVASYEQYF.

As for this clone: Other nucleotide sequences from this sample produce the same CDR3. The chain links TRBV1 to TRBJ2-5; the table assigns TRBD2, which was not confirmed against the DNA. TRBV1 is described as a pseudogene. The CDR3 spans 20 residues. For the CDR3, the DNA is TGCACCAGCAGCCATTCCAAACCCGGACTAGCGGGCAAGGATCGAGAGACCCAGTACTTC. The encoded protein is CTSSHSKPGLAGKDRETQYF.

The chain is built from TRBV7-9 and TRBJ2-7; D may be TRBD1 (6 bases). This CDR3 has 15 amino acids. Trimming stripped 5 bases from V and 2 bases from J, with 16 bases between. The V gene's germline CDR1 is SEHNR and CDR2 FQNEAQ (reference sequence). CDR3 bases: TGTGCCAGCAGCGTAGATTCAGGGGTCGCCTACGAGCAGTACTTC. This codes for CASSVDSGVAYEQYF.

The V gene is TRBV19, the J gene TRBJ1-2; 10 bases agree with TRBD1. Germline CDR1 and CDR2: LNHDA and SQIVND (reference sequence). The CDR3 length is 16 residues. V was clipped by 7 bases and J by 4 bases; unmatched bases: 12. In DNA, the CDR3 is TGTGCCAGTATCATGACTAGGGACAGGGGCCGCTATGGCTACACCTTC. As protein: CASIMTRDRGRYGYTF.

CDR3 nucleotide sequence: TGTGCCAGCAGTTCCTCCGGACAGGGAGAAGCTTTCTTT. The encoded protein is CASSSSGQGEAFF. The chain has TRBV27 and TRBJ1-1, with TRBD1 matching 8 bases. The CDR3 extends over 13 amino acids. Trimming took 4 bases from V and 8 from J; bases not matched to a gene: 6. The germline gives CDR1 MNHEY, CDR2 SMNVEV (reference sequence).

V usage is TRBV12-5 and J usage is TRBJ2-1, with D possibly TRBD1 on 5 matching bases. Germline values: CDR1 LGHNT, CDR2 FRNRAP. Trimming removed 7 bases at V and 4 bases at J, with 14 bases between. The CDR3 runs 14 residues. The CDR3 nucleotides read TGTGCTAGTGTTCCCGGGCAGGGATACAATGAGCAGTTCTTC. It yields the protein CASVPGQGYNEQFF. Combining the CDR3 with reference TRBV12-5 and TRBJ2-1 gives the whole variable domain DARVTQTPRHKVTEMGQEVTMRCQPILGHNTVFWYRQTMMQGLELLAYFRNRAPLDDSGMPKDRFSAEMPDATLATLKIQPSEPRDSAVYFCASVPGQGYNEQFFGPGTRLTVL.

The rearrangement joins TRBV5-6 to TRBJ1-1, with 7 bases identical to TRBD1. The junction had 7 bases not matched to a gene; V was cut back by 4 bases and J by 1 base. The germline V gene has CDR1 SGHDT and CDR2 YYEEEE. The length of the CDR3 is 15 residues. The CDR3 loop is CASSPAGQQNTEAFF. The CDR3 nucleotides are TGTGCCAGCAGCCCGGCGGGACAGCAGAACACTGAAGCTTTCTTT.

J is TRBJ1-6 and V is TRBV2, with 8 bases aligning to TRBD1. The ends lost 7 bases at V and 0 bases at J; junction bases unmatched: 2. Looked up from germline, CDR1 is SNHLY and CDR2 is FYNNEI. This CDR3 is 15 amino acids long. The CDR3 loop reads CASTGGASYNSPLHF. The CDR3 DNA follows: TGTGCCAGCACAGGGGGCGCCTCCTATAATTCACCCCTCCACTTT.

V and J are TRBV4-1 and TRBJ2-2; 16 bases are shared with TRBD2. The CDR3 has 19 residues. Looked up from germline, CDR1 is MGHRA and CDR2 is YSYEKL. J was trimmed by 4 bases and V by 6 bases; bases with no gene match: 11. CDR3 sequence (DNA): TGCGCCAGCAGTACCCCGGGACTAGCGGGAGGGCGAGGCACCGGGGAGCTGTTTTTT. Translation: CASSTPGLAGGRGTGELFF.

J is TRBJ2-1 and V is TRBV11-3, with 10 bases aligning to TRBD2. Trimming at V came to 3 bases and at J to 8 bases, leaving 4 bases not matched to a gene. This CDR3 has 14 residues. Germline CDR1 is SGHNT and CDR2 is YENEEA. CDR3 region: CASSFLAGADEQFF. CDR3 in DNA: TGTGCCAGCAGCTTCCTAGCGGGGGCCGATGAGCAGTTCTTC.

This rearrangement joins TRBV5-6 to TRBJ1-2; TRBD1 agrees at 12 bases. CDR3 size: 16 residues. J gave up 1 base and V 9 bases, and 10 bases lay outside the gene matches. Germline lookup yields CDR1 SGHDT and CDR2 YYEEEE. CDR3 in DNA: TGTGCCACGAATTTTGGGACAGGGGGCTATAACTATGGCTACACCTTC. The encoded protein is CATNFGTGGYNYGYTF.

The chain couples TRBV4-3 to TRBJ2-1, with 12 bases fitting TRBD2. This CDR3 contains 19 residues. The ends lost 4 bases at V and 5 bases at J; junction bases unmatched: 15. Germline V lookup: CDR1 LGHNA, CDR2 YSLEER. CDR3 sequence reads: CASSLRLIGASGRDNEQFF. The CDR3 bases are TGCGCCAGCAGCCTAAGATTAATAGGGGCTAGCGGGAGGGACAATGAGCAGTTCTTC.

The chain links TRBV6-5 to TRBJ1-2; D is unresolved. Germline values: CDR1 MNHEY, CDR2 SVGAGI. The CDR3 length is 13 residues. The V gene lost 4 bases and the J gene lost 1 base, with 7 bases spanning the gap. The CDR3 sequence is CASSSSFNYGYTF. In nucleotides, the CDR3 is TGTGCCAGCAGTTCCAGTTTTAACTATGGCTACACCTTC.

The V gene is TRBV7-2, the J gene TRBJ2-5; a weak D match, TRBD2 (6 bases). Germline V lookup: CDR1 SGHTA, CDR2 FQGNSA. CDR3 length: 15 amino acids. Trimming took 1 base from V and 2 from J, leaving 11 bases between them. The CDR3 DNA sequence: TGTGCCAGCAGCTTAGTAGCGGACACTCAAGAGACCCAGTACTTC. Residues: CASSLVADTQETQYF.

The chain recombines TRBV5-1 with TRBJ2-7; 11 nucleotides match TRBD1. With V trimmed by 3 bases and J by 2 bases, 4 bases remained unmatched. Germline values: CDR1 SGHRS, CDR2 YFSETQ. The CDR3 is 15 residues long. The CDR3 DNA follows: TGCGCCAGCAGCTCACCGGGACAGGGGGCCTACGAGCAGTACTTC. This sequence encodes CASSSPGQGAYEQYF.

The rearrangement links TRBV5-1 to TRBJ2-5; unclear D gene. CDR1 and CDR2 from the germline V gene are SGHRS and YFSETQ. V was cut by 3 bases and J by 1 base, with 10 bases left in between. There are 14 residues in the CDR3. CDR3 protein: CASSSGSLQETQYF. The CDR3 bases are TGCGCCAGCAGCTCAGGAAGCCTCCAAGAGACCCAGTACTTC. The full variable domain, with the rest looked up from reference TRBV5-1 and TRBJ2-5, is KAGVTQTPRYLIKTRGQQVTLSCSPISGHRSVSWYQQTPGQGLQFLFEYFSETQRNKGNFPGRFSGRQFSNSRSEMNVSTLELGDSALYLCASSSGSLQETQYFGPGTRLLVL.

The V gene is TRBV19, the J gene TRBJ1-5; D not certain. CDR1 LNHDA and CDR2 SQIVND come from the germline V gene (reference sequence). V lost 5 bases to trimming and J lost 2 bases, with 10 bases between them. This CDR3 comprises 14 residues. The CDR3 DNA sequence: TGTGCCAGTAGTGAGAACGGGGGCAATCAGCCCCAGCATTTT. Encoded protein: CASSENGGNQPQHF.

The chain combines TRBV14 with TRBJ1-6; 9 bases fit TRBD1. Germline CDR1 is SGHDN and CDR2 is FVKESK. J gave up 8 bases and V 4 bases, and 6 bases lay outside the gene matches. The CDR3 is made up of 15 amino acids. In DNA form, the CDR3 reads TGTGCCAGCAGCCCACTCGGGACAGGGTATTCACCCCTCCACTTT. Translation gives CASSPLGTGYSPLHF.

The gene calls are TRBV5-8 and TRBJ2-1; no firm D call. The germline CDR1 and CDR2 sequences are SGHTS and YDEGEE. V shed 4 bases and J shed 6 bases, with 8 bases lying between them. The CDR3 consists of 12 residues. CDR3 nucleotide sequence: TGTGCCAGCAGCACCCTAACCAATGAGCAGTTCTTC. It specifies CASSTLTNEQFF.

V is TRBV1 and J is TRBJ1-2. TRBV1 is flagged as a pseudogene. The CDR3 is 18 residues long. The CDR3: CTSSHGGGTAYLNYGYTF. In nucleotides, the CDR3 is TGCACCAGCAGCCATGGGGGGGGGACTGCTTACCTTAACTATGGCTACACCTTC.

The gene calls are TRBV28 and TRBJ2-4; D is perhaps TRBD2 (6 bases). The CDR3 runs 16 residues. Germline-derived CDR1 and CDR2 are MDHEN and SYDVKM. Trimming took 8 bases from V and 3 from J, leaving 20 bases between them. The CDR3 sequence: CASASWRGTGKNIQYF. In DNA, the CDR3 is TGTGCCAGCGCTAGCTGGAGGGGTACGGGCAAAAACATTCAGTACTTC.